The rows below give T cell receptor beta chains drawn from one sample of a study of T-cell memory formation after mild COVID-19. TCRdb itself ran the 5' RACE reads through MiXCR, one entry per CDR3 protein. The top ten clones hold around 8.1% of a sample with over 500,000 distinct CDR3 sequences, 15% to 20% of them seen once. The specimen was PBMCs or a T cell subset sorted from them (not recorded which). The receptors derive from an adult woman who had mild COVID-19 (a few samples of this study predate the infection). Cell type and time point are not known. CDR3s include the opening cysteine and the closing phenylalanine or tryptophan. The D gene is left open where the match is weak. Size is stated for part of the rows, as once, few or many counts, or as a class when the clone is expanded.

-,TRBJ2-3,-,TRBV2,TGTGCCACCCAGAAACCGAGCACAGATACGCAGTATTTT,CATQKPSTDTQYF
-,TRBJ1-2,-,TRBV29-1,TGCAGCGTTGAAGATGGGGCCCTCGGCTACACCTTC,CSVEDGALGYTF
-,TRBJ1-1,-,TRBV5-1,TGCGCCAGCAGCTCCCGGTCGGGGAGAGCTGAAGCTTTCTTT,CASSSRSGRAEAFF
few,TRBJ2-3,TRBD2,TRBV7-2,TGTGCCAGCAGCTTGGGCATAGCGGGACGCAGCACAGATACGCAGTATTTT,CASSLGIAGRSTDTQYF
-,TRBJ1-1,TRBD1,TRBV7-9,TGTGCCAGCAGCTATGGACAGGGCACTGAAGCTTTCTTT,CASSYGQGTEAFF
many,TRBJ2-3,TRBD2,TRBV7-9,TGTGCCAGCAGCTTAATACTAGCGGGGAAGAGCACAGATACGCAGTATTTT,CASSLILAGKSTDTQYF
-,TRBJ2-5,TRBD1,TRBV18,TGTGCCAGCTCACCACCAACCGGGACAGGCAACCAAGAGACCCAGTACTTC,CASSPPTGTGNQETQYF
-,TRBJ1-6,-,TRBV4-1,TGCGCCAGCAGCCACACCCAGCGCGGGGGCTTGGATTCACCCCTCCACTTT,CASSHTQRGGLDSPLHF
-,TRBJ2-1,TRBD2,TRBV20-1,TGCAGTGCTACTAGCGGAAATTACAATGAGCAGTTCTTC,CSATSGNYNEQFF
few,TRBJ2-1,-,TRBV5-1,TGCGCCAGCAGCTTGGGGGAGCCCTACAATGAGCAGTTCTTC,CASSLGEPYNEQFF
few,TRBJ2-1,-,TRBV29-1,TGCAGCGTGACGGGCGGATGGGGCAACAATGAGCAGTTCTTC,CSVTGGWGNNEQFF
few,TRBJ2-3,-,TRBV5-4,TGTGCCAGCAGCTTTCACGGCACAGATACGCAGTATTTT,CASSFHGTDTQYF
-,TRBJ2-6,TRBD1,TRBV2,TGTGCCAGCAGTGGGGACAGGGGGCGTTCTGGGGCCAACGTCCTGACTTTC,CASSGDRGRSGANVLTF
many,TRBJ2-5,-,TRBV7-6,TGTGCCAGCAGCTTTGGACGGCAAGAGACCCAGTACTTC,CASSFGRQETQYF
few,TRBJ1-1,-,TRBV7-2,TGTGCCAGCAGCCTTGGACTCCCAAGAGGAGCTTTCTTT,CASSLGLPRGAFF
few,TRBJ2-2,TRBD1,TRBV7-9,TGTGCCAGCAGCCGACAGGGAAATACTTACACCGGGGAGCTGTTTTTT,CASSRQGNTYTGELFF
few,TRBJ1-2,-,TRBV4-1,TGCGCCAGCAGCCACCGATTGGACCAGGCCTACACCTTC,CASSHRLDQAYTF
once,TRBJ2-1,TRBD2,TRBV20-1,TGCAGTGCCACAGAGGTTCCGGGACTAGTCGTAGATGAGCAGTTCTTC,CSATEVPGLVVDEQFF
few,TRBJ2-1,-,TRBV7-6,TGTGCCAGCAGCTTAGGGATTATGACGACCAATGAGCAGTTCTTC,CASSLGIMTTNEQFF
-,TRBJ2-1,-,TRBV29-1,TGCAGCGCCCGTCCCGGGGGGCCCTTCAATGAGCAGTTCTTC,CSARPGGPFNEQFF
-,TRBJ1-1,-,TRBV19,TGTGCCAGTAGTACTTCGAATAGGGCCGGCGCTGAAGCTTTCTTT,CASSTSNRAGAEAFF
few,TRBJ2-5,TRBD2,TRBV4-2,TGTGCCAGCAGCCAAGATATAGCGGGGGCCGAGACCCAGTACTTC,CASSQDIAGAETQYF
few,TRBJ2-1,-,TRBV3-1,TGTGCCAGCAGCCAAGATCAGCGGGCGTGGAATGAGCAGTTCTTC,CASSQDQRAWNEQFF
-,TRBJ1-2,-,TRBV4-3,TGCGCCAGCAGCCAAGGCCGGGGAACTAACTATGGCTACACCTTC,CASSQGRGTNYGYTF
-,TRBJ2-2,TRBD2,TRBV12-3/TRBV12-4,TGTGCCAGCAGTCCCCGGACTAGCGGGAGGAACGGGGAGCTGTTTTTT,CASSPRTSGRNGELFF
few,TRBJ1-4,-,TRBV5-1,TGCGCCAGCAGCTTGAATTTGGCGGAAAATGAAAAACTGTTTTTT,CASSLNLAENEKLFF
-,TRBJ2-7,TRBD2,TRBV9,TGTGCCAGCAGCGTAGGTGGAGGACTAGCGCTGTACGAGCAGTACTTC,CASSVGGGLALYEQYF
many,TRBJ2-1,TRBD1,TRBV7-6,TGTGCCAGCAGCTTAGGGGACAGGGGTAATGAGCAGTTCTTC,CASSLGDRGNEQFF
few,TRBJ2-3,TRBD2,TRBV7-6,TGTGCCAGCAGCTTAACGGCGGGGGGGCTAATGGGAGATACGCAGTATTTT,CASSLTAGGLMGDTQYF
few,TRBJ2-7,TRBD2,TRBV4-2,TGTGCCAGCAGAGTAGCGGGCGGGAACGAATACGAGCAGTACTTC,CASRVAGGNEYEQYF
-,TRBJ1-1,-,TRBV5-1,TGCGCCAGCATAAAAGGCAATTCCATGAACACTGAAGCTTTCTTT,CASIKGNSMNTEAFF
-,TRBJ1-2,TRBD1,TRBV19,TGTGCCAGTAGTACCCGACAGGGGAACTATGGCTACACCTTC,CASSTRQGNYGYTF
few,TRBJ2-1,TRBD2,TRBV7-2,TGTGCCAGCAGCTACCCTCGAGCGGGAGGGCCTTCCCCGAGCTCCTACAATGAGCAGTTCTTC,CASSYPRAGGPSPSSYNEQFF
few,TRBJ2-5,TRBD1,TRBV4-2,TGTGCCAGCAGTCTAGGGACAGGGGGACACCAAGAGACCCAGTACTTC,CASSLGTGGHQETQYF
few,TRBJ2-7,TRBD2,TRBV6-2/TRBV6-3,TGTGCCAGCAGCTCTACGGGACTAGCGGGCTCCTACGAGCAGTACTTC,CASSSTGLAGSYEQYF
-,TRBJ2-5,-,TRBV11-2,TGTGCCCGCAGCTTAATGCAAGAGACCCAGTACTTC,CARSLMQETQYF
few,TRBJ1-2,-,TRBV27,TGTGCCAGCAGGTCAGGCAGCCGTGGCTACACCTTC,CASRSGSRGYTF
-,TRBJ2-5,TRBD1,TRBV12-3/TRBV12-4,TGTGCCAGCAGTCCAAGGACAGGAGAAGAGACCCAGTACTTC,CASSPRTGEETQYF
few,TRBJ1-1,-,TRBV12-3/TRBV12-4,TGTGCCAGCGTCTCGGACACTGAAGCTTTCTTT,CASVSDTEAFF
-,TRBJ2-6,TRBD2,TRBV4-1,TGCGCCAGCAGCGTTAGCGGGGGGCTCTCTGGGGCCAACGTCCTGACTTTC,CASSVSGGLSGANVLTF
few,TRBJ2-1,-,TRBV5-8,TGTGCCAGCAGCACAGGAGTATTTAGGGACTCAAGAGGCAATGAGCAGTTCTTC,CASSTGVFRDSRGNEQFF
-,TRBJ1-1,-,TRBV12-3/TRBV12-4,TGTGCCAGCAGTCTTGCCGGACAGAGGAACACTGAAGCTTTCTTT,CASSLAGQRNTEAFF
-,TRBJ2-3,-,TRBV12-3/TRBV12-4,TGTGCCAGTCCTCCTTCCACCGGTGGATCCACAGATACGCAGTATTTT,CASPPSTGGSTDTQYF